This TCR beta chain originates from a study of blood T cells in healthy people across ages. The germline CDR1 and CDR2 sequences are SGHKS and YYEKEE (reference sequence). V shed 4 bases and J 3 bases; nucleotides not matched to a gene: 7. This CDR3 is 15 amino acids long. Next came a second PCR, run for about 6 to 11 cycles, which used a sample-barcoded 5' primer along with a J-beta primer mix. TCRdb passed the 5' RACE reads through MiXCR, listing each CDR3 protein once. This table has roughly 1.7 million distinct CDR3 sequences, around 36% appearing once. The sequenced sample was blood. This receptor was taken from a woman aged 25 to 39 in good health. The chain joins TRBV5-5 to TRBJ2-7; 10 bases align to TRBD1. Written as DNA, the CDR3 is TGTGCCAGCAGCACCAGACAGGGGGCGGGCTACGAGCAGTACTTC. Its protein product is CASSTRQGAGYEQYF.